Shown below are 27 T cell receptor beta chains from a single sample sequenced in a study of T cell clonality in common variable immunodeficiency. General study points: Common variable immunodeficiency TCR beta sequences reportedly had fewer deletions and N-nucleotide insertions.

The assay was immunoSEQ multiplex PCR, and TCRdb's table has in-frame clones only and misses some. This set yields around 42,000 clones and no singletons; the top ten hold approximately 5.6%. These TCRs' antigens remain unknown. Sequences were obtained from peripheral blood mononuclear cells. These receptors were obtained from a human donor with common variable immunodeficiency.

This clone was detected a few times. Read coverage stops 3 residues before the CDR3 terminus; the germline J gene supplies the remainder. The V and J genes are TRBV11-2 and TRBJ2-3; maybe TRBD2 (6 bases). Germline-derived CDR1 and CDR2 are SGHAT and FQNNGV. The CDR3 runs to 15 residues. Trimming left V 5 bases short and J 3 bases short, with 15 bases between. The CDR3 bases that were read are TGTGCCAGCAGCGACCCGGCGGGGCCTACAGATACG. Its translation: CASSDPAGPTDT. From start to end, the CDR3 is CASSDPAGPTDTQYF.

This clone was picked up many times. The read falls 3 residues short of the CDR3 end, and the missing part is taken from the germline J gene. J is TRBJ1-1 and V is TRBV7-2; D is perhaps TRBD1 (5 bases). V was clipped by 10 bases and J by 4 bases, with 19 bases between them. The CDR3 runs 14 residues. Germline loops: CDR1 SGHTA, CDR2 FQGNSA. CDR3 in amino acids: CATRLGGPSTEAFF. The sequenced part of the CDR3 DNA is TGTGCCACCAGACTGGGGGGTCCGAGCACTGAA.

This clone occurred many times. Read data end 3 residues before the CDR3 end; the end is taken from the germline J gene. The genes are TRBV5-1 and TRBJ2-5, with 11 bases aligning to TRBD2. Germline CDR1 SGHRS, CDR2 YFSETQ. Trimming cost V 4 bases and J 1 base; bases outside gene matches: 9. There are 17 residues in the CDR3. The CDR3 bases that were read are TGCGCCAGCAGCAAAGGTGGGGGACTAGCGGCCCAAGAGACC. Protein: CASSKGGGLAAQET. The full CDR3 protein is CASSKGGGLAAQETQYF.

To note about this clone: The missing CDR3 end, 3 residues past where the read stops, is filled in from the germline J gene. The chain has TRBV5-1 and TRBJ1-3, with D uncertain. Trimming took off 5 bases at V and 0 bases at J, with 12 bases between the two ends. From germline, CDR1 is SGHRS and CDR2 YFSETQ. The CDR3 covers 15 residues. This chain's CDR3 is CASRGSAGSGNTIYF. The DNA read from the CDR3 is TGCGCCAGCAGGGGCTCGGCAGGCTCTGGAAACACC.

This clone occurred many times. The read terminates 3 residues ahead of where the CDR3 ends, so the germline J gene completes it. The genes are TRBV6-1 and TRBJ1-6, with D unclear. The CDR3 length is 14 residues. V gave up 3 bases and J gave up 9 bases, with 12 bases separating them. Germline V gene sequence: CDR1 MNHNS, CDR2 SASEGT. The CDR3 region is CASSEGRTASPLHF. CDR3 DNA (partial): TGTGCCAGCAGTGAGGGCAGAACGGCTTCACCC.

Note on this clone: Sequencing ends 3 residues short of the CDR3 end; the germline J gene provides the rest. This chain connects TRBV7-2 to TRBJ1-5; no definite D call. The CDR3 consists of 15 residues. Trimming took off 5 bases at V and 1 base at J, with 12 bases between the two ends. Germline CDR1 SGHTA, CDR2 FQGNSA. Here the CDR3 reads CASSPLKGSNQPQHF. The covered CDR3 bases are TGTGCCAGCAGCCCCCTTAAAGGGAGCAATCAGCCC. The full variable domain, in which reference TRBV7-2 and TRBJ1-5 provide the parts outside the CDR3, is GAGVSQSPSNKVTEKGKDVELRCDPISGHTALYWYRQSLGQGLEFLIYFQGNSAPDKSGLPSDRFSAERTGGSVSTLTIQRTQQEDSAVYLCASSPLKGSNQPQHFGDGTRLSIL.

There are many counts of this clone. Read coverage stops 3 residues before the CDR3 terminus; the germline J gene supplies the remainder. V gene TRBV20-1 combines with J gene TRBJ2-5; 8 bases are a match to TRBD1. The CDR3 runs to 13 residues. Germline values: CDR1 DFQATT, CDR2 SNEGSKA (reference sequence). V shed 6 bases, J shed 3 bases, and the junction held 6 bases outside the gene matches. Incomplete CDR3 DNA: TGCAGTGCAAAAGGACAGGGAGAAGAGACC. Protein sequence: CSAKGQGEET. The complete CDR3 sequence is CSAKGQGEETQYF.

A word on this clone: The read ends 3 residues early relative to the CDR3; the germline J gene fills the gap. The V call is TRBV30, the J call TRBJ1-5; D is uncertain. The germline CDR1 and CDR2 sequences are GTSNPN and SVGIG (reference sequence). The CDR3 spans 13 residues. V was trimmed by 0 bases and J by 5 bases, leaving 8 bases between them. The CDR3: CAWSVQRDQPQHF. The sequenced CDR3 bases are TGTGCCTGGAGTGTACAAAGAGATCAGCCC.

This clone was recorded many times. The read ends 3 residues before the CDR3 terminus; that terminus is restored from the germline J gene. The chain joins TRBV19 to TRBJ1-2, with TRBD1 matching 10 bases. Losses at the gene ends were 8 bases for V and 3 bases for J; bases not matched to a gene: 12. The CDR3 length is 16 residues. CDR1 is LNHDA, CDR2 SQIVND, per germline (reference sequence). The CDR3 here is CASQTGGALFDYGYTF. Incomplete CDR3 DNA: TGTGCCAGTCAGACAGGGGGCGCCTTATTCGACTATGGC.

This clone was seen more than once but under ten times. Sequence at one end of the junction differs from germline and may be a read error. The read ends 3 residues early relative to the CDR3; the germline J gene fills the gap. V gene TRBV7-7 combines with J gene TRBJ2-3; the D is unclear. Per germline, CDR1 SSHAT and CDR2 FNYEAQ (reference sequence). CDR3 length: 13 amino acids. CDR3 bases read: TGTGCTAGCAGCTTAGCCCTCTTAGATACG. Its translation: CASSLALLDT. The CDR3 as a whole reads CASSLALLDTQYF.

This clone showed up many times. With the read ending 3 residues before the CDR3 end, the germline J gene is used to fill in that end. The rearrangement joins TRBV18 to TRBJ2-1; TRBD2 matches at 7 bases. The V segment lost 3 bases and the J segment 3 bases; nucleotides outside the gene matches: 8. The CDR3 extends over 16 amino acids. Germline lookup yields CDR1 KGHSH and CDR2 LQKENI. CDR3 amino acids: CASSPPREGLYNEQFF. CDR3 DNA (partial): TGTGCCAGCTCACCCCCAAGGGAGGGGCTCTACAATGAG.

Many counts were recorded for this clone. The sequenced fragment ends 3 residues before the CDR3 boundary, so the rest is inferred from the germline J gene. The chain links TRBV18 to TRBJ2-4, with TRBD1 matching over 8 bases. CDR3 length: 17 residues. Per the germline V gene, CDR1 is KGHSH and CDR2 is LQKENI. Trimming took 3 bases from V and 6 from J; bases not matched to a gene: 13. Incomplete CDR3 DNA: TGTGCCAGCTCACCCCTAGGACCAGGACAGGGCACAAACATT. It specifies CASSPLGPGQGTNI. From start to end, the CDR3 is CASSPLGPGQGTNIQYF. Supplemented by reference TRBV18 and TRBJ2-4, the full variable domain reads NAGVMQNPRHLVRRRGQEARLRCSPMKGHSHVYWYRQLPEEGLKFMVYLQKENIIDESGMPKERFSAEFPKEGPSILRIQQVVRGDSAAYFCASSPLGPGQGTNIQYFGAGTRLSVL.

This clone has a handful of counts. The read halts 3 residues ahead of the CDR3 end, with the missing end drawn from the germline J gene. This chain uses TRBV6-2 or TRBV6-3 with TRBJ2-7, with D maybe TRBD2 (6 bases). Germline V gene data show CDR1 as MNHEY and CDR2 as SVGEGT. The CDR3 length is 12 residues. Trimming took 4 bases from V and 4 from J, leaving 8 bases between them. CDR3: CASSLTRYEQYF. The covered CDR3 bases are TGTGCCAGCAGTTTGACTAGATACGAG.

Notes on this clone: The read ends 3 residues early relative to the CDR3; the germline J gene fills the gap. The rearrangement links TRBV2 to TRBJ1-5; possibly TRBD1 for D (6 bases). The CDR3 runs 14 residues. Germline loops: CDR1 SNHLY, CDR2 FYNNEI. The V end lost 6 bases, the J end lost 5 bases, and 14 bases lay between the germline ends. The CDR3 DNA, read in part, is TGTGCCAGCAGGGCCTACAGGGTCGATCAGCCC. Encoded protein: CASRAYRVDQP. The complete CDR3 protein is CASRAYRVDQPQHF.

As concerns this clone: Read coverage stops 3 residues before the CDR3 terminus; the germline J gene supplies the remainder. J is TRBJ2-1 and V is TRBV7-3, with TRBD1 as a possible D gene (5 bases). The CDR3 runs to 13 residues. The germline CDR1 and CDR2 sequences are SGHTA and FQGTGA. V was clipped by 4 bases and J by 6 bases, with 10 bases between them. CDR3 DNA, as far as it was read: TGTGCCAGCAGCTCCAGACAGTCCAATGAG. This codes for CASSSRQSNE. The CDR3 in full is CASSSRQSNEQFF.

In its sample, this clone was seen many times. The CDR3 extends 3 residues past the end of the read, so its final part is completed from the germline J gene. The rearrangement uses TRBV19 and TRBJ1-2, with D perhaps TRBD1 (5 bases). Trimming stripped 8 bases from V and 0 bases from J, with 10 bases between. The CDR3 covers 13 residues. Germline CDR1 and CDR2: LNHDA and SQIVND (reference sequence). The covered CDR3 bases are TGTGCCAGTCAACGGGGGGCTAACTATGGC. Amino acid sequence: CASQRGANYG. The complete CDR3 sequence is CASQRGANYGYTF.

This clone has a count of ten or more. CDR3 amino acids: CASSLKVGGTDTQYF. The sequenced part of the CDR3 DNA is TGTGCCAGCAGCTTAAAGGTGGGCGGCACAGATACG. This rearrangement joins TRBV7-2 to TRBJ2-3; no clear D gene. The read ends 3 residues early relative to the CDR3; the germline J gene fills the gap. CDR1 is SGHTA, CDR2 FQGNSA, per germline. V dropped 2 bases and J dropped 1 base, with 10 bases sitting between them. The CDR3 runs to 15 residues.

This clone was counted ten times or more. The CDR3 is cut off 3 residues early in the read; its end comes from the germline J gene. The chain uses TRBV7-2 and TRBJ2-7; D gene ambiguous. CDR3 length equals 15 residues. Germline values: CDR1 SGHTA, CDR2 FQGNSA. V was shortened by 1 base and J by 0 bases, with 10 bases between the two germline ends. This CDR3 reads CASSLVYHSSYEQYF. CDR3 bases read: TGTGCCAGCAGCTTAGTGTACCACAGCTCCTACGAG.

This clone was seen repeatedly, ten times or more. Coverage ceases 3 residues before the CDR3 finishes, and the germline J gene fills in the end. The J gene is TRBJ2-7, the V gene TRBV5-1; 10 bases align to TRBD1. The CDR3 spans 16 residues. The ends lost 0 bases at V and 0 bases at J; junction bases unmatched: 3. The germline gives CDR1 SGHRS, CDR2 YFSETQ. CDR3 DNA, as far as it was read: TGCGCCAGCAGCTTGGATGGGACAGGGGCCTCCTACGAG. Its translation: CASSLDGTGASYE. The complete CDR3 protein is CASSLDGTGASYEQYF.

This clone was counted only a few times. The read ends 3 residues early relative to the CDR3; the germline J gene fills the gap. V gene TRBV2 combines with J gene TRBJ2-2, with TRBD1 identical over 9 bases. The CDR3 totals 15 residues. J was trimmed by 1 base and V by 7 bases; bases with no gene match: 4. Germline V gives CDR1 SNHLY, CDR2 FYNNEI. This CDR3 is CASIGQGLNTGELFF. The covered CDR3 bases are TGTGCCAGCATAGGACAGGGGTTGAACACCGGGGAG.

Note on this clone: The read falls 3 residues short of the CDR3 end, and the missing part is taken from the germline J gene. V and J are TRBV18 and TRBJ1-6, with a possible D match to TRBD1 (5 bases). Germline loops: CDR1 KGHSH, CDR2 LQKENI. CDR3 length: 14 amino acids. V was trimmed by 5 bases and J by 5 bases, leaving 10 bases between them. CDR3 DNA, as far as it was read: TGTGCCAGCTCAGCGGCAGGGAATAATTCACCC. Encoded protein: CASSAAGNNSP. In full, the CDR3 reads CASSAAGNNSPLHF.

A word on this clone: The read terminates 3 residues before the CDR3 end, so the remaining end is supplied by the germline J gene. This chain links TRBV20-1 with TRBJ1-4, with a tentative D call TRBD1 (5 bases). From germline, CDR1 is DFQATT and CDR2 SNEGSKA (reference sequence). Deletions cut 5 bases from V and 4 bases from J, with 20 bases between. This CDR3 is 16 amino acids long. The DNA read from the CDR3 is TGCAGTGCTGGGGGACGGGCCGGGACTGGTAATGAAAAA. This encodes CSAGGRAGTGNEK. The CDR3 in its entirety is CSAGGRAGTGNEKLFF.

This clone was recorded at least ten times. The CDR3 goes on 3 residues after the read ends, and that part is filled in from the germline J gene. This sequence joins TRBV5-1 and TRBJ2-3; 8 positions match TRBD1. The germline gives CDR1 SGHRS, CDR2 YFSETQ. V trimming: 4 bases; J trimming: 5 bases; junction bases outside the gene matches: 6. The CDR3 spans 14 residues. Here the CDR3 reads CASSTGTGKDTQYF. The CDR3 bases that were read are TGCGCCAGCAGCACAGGGACAGGAAAAGATACG.

This clone was observed at least ten times. The CDR3 end lies 3 residues beyond the end of the read and is filled in from the germline J gene. The gene calls are TRBV20-1 and TRBJ2-1, with 9 nucleotides matching TRBD1. Germline loops: CDR1 DFQATT, CDR2 SNEGSKA (reference sequence). The V and J ends lost 3 bases and 5 bases, in that order; junction bases with no gene match: 11. CDR3 size: 16 residues. CDR3 bases read: TGCAGTGCTAGGACTACGGGGACAGGGCCCAACAATGAG. Protein product: CSARTTGTGPNNE. The CDR3 in full is CSARTTGTGPNNEQFF.

This clone was counted a few times. The CDR3 is cut off 3 residues early in the read; its end comes from the germline J gene. The chain carries TRBV30 and TRBJ1-2; D not resolved. V was trimmed by 5 bases and J by 7 bases, leaving 14 bases between them. The CDR3 covers 12 residues. The germline V gene has CDR1 GTSNPN and CDR2 SVGIG (reference sequence). CDR3 loop: CAWWTEGSGYTF. The covered CDR3 bases are TGTGCCTGGTGGACTGAAGGGTCTGGC.

This clone was picked up many times. The sequenced fragment ends 3 residues before the CDR3 boundary, so the rest is inferred from the germline J gene. The chain combines TRBV29-1 with TRBJ1-2; the match to TRBD1 covers 9 bases. Germline V gene data show CDR1 as SQVTM and CDR2 as ANQGSEA. The CDR3 covers 11 residues. The DNA read from the CDR3 is TGCAGCGTTGGACAGGGGGTCGGC. It translates to CSVGQGVG. In full, the CDR3 is CSVGQGVGYTF.

This clone came up a few times. The read stops 3 residues short of the end of the CDR3; the missing end is completed from the germline J gene. The chain is built from TRBV19 and TRBJ1-5; no firm D call. V lost 5 bases and J 3 bases, leaving 5 bases between the germline ends. CDR1 and CDR2 from the germline V gene are LNHDA and SQIVND (reference sequence). The CDR3 runs to 12 residues. The sequenced CDR3 bases are TGTGCCAGTAGTCAGGCCAATCAGCCC. Encoded protein: CASSQANQP. From start to end, the CDR3 is CASSQANQPQHF.